Each of the 32 T cell receptor beta chains below was sequenced from the same sample in a study of neurological immune-mediated disorders. Using its own MiXCR run on the 5' RACE reads, TCRdb lists one record per CDR3 protein. The sample shows about 62,000 distinct CDR3 sequences, 4% to 6% of them seen only once. Sequencing was carried out using PBMCs. Every receptor here comes from a woman aged 45-60 years with multiple sclerosis.

This clonotype was seen many times. The chain combines TRBV7-9 with TRBJ2-3; D is perhaps TRBD1 (6 bases). Trimming pared 5 bases from V and 0 bases from J, leaving 12 bases between. Germline CDR1 SEHNR, CDR2 FQNEAQ (reference sequence). The CDR3 covers 15 residues. CDR3 DNA: TGTGCCAGCAGCCGACAGGTAACTAGCACAGATACGCAGTATTTT. This encodes CASSRQVTSTDTQYF. Full variable domain (rest looked up from reference TRBV7-9 and TRBJ2-3): DTGVSQNPRHKITKRGQNVTFRCDPISEHNRLYWYRQTLGQGPEFLTYFQNEAQLEKSRLLSDRFSAERPKGSFSTLEIQRTEQGDSAMYLCASSRQVTSTDTQYFGPGTRLTVL.

This clonotype was counted at least ten times. The chain combines TRBV7-9 with TRBJ1-1; D perhaps matches TRBD1 (6 bases). The CDR3 length is 12 residues. The V and J ends lost 0 bases and 12 bases respectively, with 11 bases between them. Germline-derived CDR1 and CDR2 are SEHNR and FQNEAQ (reference sequence). CDR3 region: CASSLAVQGTFF. The CDR3 nucleotides are TGTGCCAGCAGCTTAGCGGTCCAGGGGACTTTCTTT.

The chain combines TRBV7-9 with TRBJ1-1; D is uncertain. The germline V and J ends were trimmed by 1 base and 0 bases, with 9 bases remaining between them. The CDR3 loop spans 15 amino acids. Per the germline V gene, CDR1 is SEHNR and CDR2 is FQNEAQ (reference sequence). The CDR3 bases are TGTGCCAGCAGCTTAGGTCGGGAAATGAACACTGAAGCTTTCTTT. Translating gives CASSLGREMNTEAFF.

This clonotype was detected ten times or more. V usage is TRBV5-8 and J usage is TRBJ2-2; a weak D match, TRBD2 (6 bases). Trimming shortened V by 4 bases and J by 7 bases, and 17 bases separated the two germline ends. This CDR3 comprises 15 residues. The germline gives CDR1 SGHTS, CDR2 YDEGEE. The CDR3 loop reads CASSTAGSGGGELFF. DNA of the CDR3: TGTGCCAGCAGCACCGCGGGGTCAGGAGGCGGGGAGCTGTTTTTT.

Ten or more counts support this clonotype. The chain combines TRBV7-2 with TRBJ2-7; 14 bases line up with TRBD2. Germline V CDR1 and CDR2: SGHTA, FQGNSA. J lost 3 bases, V lost 2 bases, and 3 bases had no gene match. This CDR3 is 16 amino acids long. CDR3 region: CASSLMGLAGVYEQYV. As DNA, the CDR3 is TGTGCCAGCAGCTTAATGGGACTAGCGGGGGTCTACGAGCAGTACGTC.

This clonotype was counted many times. The rearrangement links TRBV15 to TRBJ2-2, with no clear D. V dropped 8 bases and J dropped 5 bases, with 12 bases sitting between them. CDR1 and CDR2 (germline): LNHNV, YYDKDF (reference sequence). This CDR3 has 13 amino acids. Written as DNA, the CDR3 is TGTGCCACCCGGATTTTCGGGACCGGGGAGCTGTTTTTT. This codes for CATRIFGTGELFF.

This clonotype came up many times. The genes are TRBV3-1 and TRBJ2-5; D is possibly TRBD2 (6 bases). Germline CDR1 is LGHDT and CDR2 is YNNKEL (reference sequence). V lost 3 bases to trimming and J lost 5 bases, with 22 bases between them. The CDR3 spans 17 residues. The CDR3, as DNA: TGTGCCAGCAGCCAGGGACGACCGGGACTGATGAGGGAGACCCAGTACTTC. It specifies CASSQGRPGLMRETQYF.

This clonotype was seen many times. The CDR3 bases are TGCGCCAGCTTTATAAACAATGAGCAGTTCTTC. Its translation: CASFINNEQFF. The chain couples TRBV5-1 to TRBJ2-1; D gene unclear. This CDR3 region has 11 residues. Trimming took 7 bases from V and 5 from J, leaving 7 bases between them. Germline V gene sequence: CDR1 SGHRS, CDR2 YFSETQ.

Comment on this clonotype: A read error may produce the germline difference seen at one junction end. This sequence joins TRBV6-2 or TRBV6-3 and TRBJ1-5, with D uncertain. CDR1 is MNHEY and CDR2 is SVGEGT in the germline V gene. The CDR3 extends over 15 amino acids. CDR3 residues: CASSYRSYSNQPQNF. CDR3 coding DNA: TGTGCCAGCAGTTACAGGTCATATAGCAATCAGCCCCAGAATTTT.

This clonotype was observed many times. The V gene is TRBV5-1, the J gene TRBJ2-1; the D call may be TRBD1 or TRBD2 (6 bases each). Trimming shortened V by 4 bases and J by 8 bases, and 22 bases separated the two germline ends. The length of the CDR3 is 16 residues. Germline values: CDR1 SGHRS, CDR2 YFSETQ. The CDR3 sequence is CASSLVVARGGYEQFF. The CDR3 DNA follows: TGCGCCAGCAGCCTCGTTGTGGCCAGGGGAGGCTATGAGCAGTTCTTC.

This clonotype was seen ten or more times. J is TRBJ2-1 and V is TRBV20-1; tentative D call: TRBD2 (5 bases). The CDR3 consists of 14 residues. Trimming removed 0 bases from V and 1 base from J, with 7 bases in between. Germline V gives CDR1 DFQATT, CDR2 SNEGSKA (reference sequence). This CDR3 is CSARDWESYNEQFF. The CDR3 DNA reads as TGCAGTGCTAGAGATTGGGAGTCCTACAATGAGCAGTTCTTC.

Many counts were recorded for this clonotype. This chain connects TRBV9 to TRBJ1-4; a possible D gene is TRBD1 (6 bases). Germline V gives CDR1 SGDLS, CDR2 YYNGEE. The CDR3 runs to 16 residues. Trimming pared 4 bases from V and 5 bases from J, leaving 18 bases between. The CDR3 reads CASSPLSGQRNEKLFF. DNA of the CDR3: TGTGCCAGCAGCCCCCTGTCAGGACAGAGGAATGAAAAACTGTTTTTT. The full variable domain, its missing parts supplied by reference TRBV9 and TRBJ1-4, is DSGVTQTPKHLITATGQRVTLRCSPRSGDLSVYWYQQSLDQGLQFLIQYYNGEERAKGNILERFSAQQFPDLHSELNLSSLELGDSALYFCASSPLSGQRNEKLFFGSGTQLSVL.

This clonotype showed up many times. The V and J genes are TRBV7-9 and TRBJ2-7, with a possible D match to TRBD1 (6 bases). The CDR3 has 16 residues. Germline V gene data show CDR1 as SEHNR and CDR2 as FQNEAQ (reference sequence). The V end lost 3 bases, the J end lost 2 bases, and 17 bases lay between the germline ends. CDR3 nucleotide sequence: TGTGCCAGCAGCTTGGCAGGGGCGACGCTTACCTACGAGCAGTACGTC. The encoded protein is CASSLAGATLTYEQYV.

This clonotype was seen more than once but under ten times. V usage is TRBV6-4 and J usage is TRBJ1-5, with no clear D. The CDR3 extends over 13 amino acids. V lost 0 bases and J 1 base, leaving 1 base between the germline ends. Germline CDR1 and CDR2: MRHNA and SNTAGT. The CDR3 protein is CASSDSSNQPQHF. CDR3 DNA sequence: TGTGCCAGCAGTGACTCGAGCAATCAGCCCCAGCATTTT.

This clonotype showed up many times. The V gene is TRBV29-1, the J gene TRBJ2-1, with D possibly called TRBD1 or TRBD2 (5 bases each). Trimming shortened V by 6 bases and J by 0 bases, and 15 bases separated the two germline ends. Germline CDR1 SQVTM, CDR2 ANQGSEA. The CDR3 spans 15 residues. The CDR3 sequence is CSVARGVSSYNEQFF. The CDR3 nucleotides read TGCAGCGTGGCACGGGGCGTAAGCTCCTACAATGAGCAGTTCTTC.

This clonotype was recorded at least ten times. This chain uses TRBV7-2 with TRBJ2-2; D unclear. CDR1 is SGHTA, CDR2 FQGNSA, per germline. Trimming shortened V by 5 bases and J by 7 bases, and 8 bases separated the two germline ends. CDR3 size: 12 residues. In nucleotides, the CDR3 is TGTGCCAGCAGCCCTTTTGGCGGGGAGCTGTTTTTT. Residues: CASSPFGGELFF.

This clonotype was detected ten times or more. The chain couples TRBV6-2 or TRBV6-3 to TRBJ2-1; TRBD2 might be the D (5 bases). This CDR3 comprises 13 residues. Between the trimmed V and J ends, which lost 5 bases and 15 bases, there was a span of 20 bases. CDR1 is MNHEY, CDR2 SVGEGT, per germline. In DNA, the CDR3 is TGTGCCAGCAGTATCCAGCACGGGATAGGAGGGTTCTTC. Amino acids: CASSIQHGIGGFF.

This CDR3 reads CASSNTENTEAFF. The CDR3 region has the DNA TGTGCCAGTAGTAATACAGAGAACACTGAAGCTTTCTTT. V gene TRBV19 combines with J gene TRBJ1-1; D uncertain. Germline V gene sequence: CDR1 LNHDA, CDR2 SQIVND (reference sequence). CDR3 size: 13 residues. The ends were cut back, 4 bases at V and 1 base at J, with 7 bases in the middle.

This clonotype was counted at least ten times. A much more abundant neighbour one base away suggests this may be a read error. The rearrangement uses TRBV20-1 and TRBJ1-3; the D gene is possibly TRBD1 (5 bases). Germline CDR1 reads DFQATT; CDR2 reads SNEGSKA (reference sequence). The length of the CDR3 is 15 residues. CDR3 nucleotides: TGCAGTGCTAGAGATCGGGGCAACTCTGGAAAAACCATATATTTT. Its protein is CSARDRGNSGKTIYF.

This clonotype was seen many times. The chain uses TRBV5-1 and TRBJ1-4, with D hard to call. The V end was cut by 2 bases, the J end by 4 bases, with 6 bases between. The CDR3 extends over 13 amino acids. The germline CDR1 and CDR2 sequences are SGHRS and YFSETQ. For the CDR3, the DNA is TGCGCCAGCAGCTTCATAGGTAATGAAAAACTGTTTTTT. This codes for CASSFIGNEKLFF.

This clonotype was detected only a few times. The rearrangement uses TRBV6-6 and TRBJ2-7; TRBD2 aligns across 7 bases. Germline assignment: CDR1 MNHNY and CDR2 SVGAGI (reference sequence). The CDR3 loop spans 13 amino acids. Trimming at V came to 6 bases and at J to 6 bases, leaving 8 bases not matched to a gene. The CDR3, as DNA: TGTGCCAGCAGCCCGAACTCGGGGGGCGAGCAGTACGTC. Protein sequence: CASSPNSGGEQYV.

There are many counts of this clonotype. The chain carries TRBV4-3 and TRBJ1-5; no clear D gene. The V gene's germline CDR1 is LGHNA and CDR2 YSLEER. The ends were cut back, 4 bases at V and 6 bases at J, with 10 bases in the middle. This CDR3 has 13 amino acids. CDR3 region: CASSPSESQPQHF. The CDR3 nucleotides read TGCGCCAGCAGCCCGTCCGAGAGTCAGCCCCAGCATTTT.

The chain is built from TRBV10-3 and TRBJ2-3, with TRBD2 matching 13 bases. The junction had 4 bases not matched to a gene; V was cut back by 5 bases and J by 2 bases. The CDR3 sequence is 16 residues long. The germline V gene has CDR1 ENHRY and CDR2 SYGVKD. The DNA of the CDR3 is TGTGCCATCAGTTCGACTAGCGGGGGGTCCACAGATACGCAGTATTTT. It codes for CAISSTSGGSTDTQYF.

The chain is built from TRBV4-1 and TRBJ1-4, with a weak D call TRBD1 (5 bases). Germline V CDR1 and CDR2: MGHRA, YSYEKL. This CDR3 region has 15 residues. Trimming pared 4 bases from V and 7 bases from J, leaving 16 bases between. The DNA of the CDR3 is TGCGCCAGCAGCCGTCCGGGGGGGGTGGGTGAAAAACTGTTTTTT. Protein product: CASSRPGGVGEKLFF.

This clonotype was counted ten times or more. The V call is TRBV20-1, the J call TRBJ1-1, with D hard to call. CDR3 length: 14 residues. V dropped 4 bases and J dropped 6 bases, with 18 bases sitting between them. Looked up from germline, CDR1 is DFQATT and CDR2 is SNEGSKA (reference sequence). The CDR3 nucleotides read TGCAGTGCTAAGGACCCGCTGTCTGACCCTGAAGCTTTCTTT. Its translation: CSAKDPLSDPEAFF.

The sample holds many counts of this clonotype. The rearrangement joins TRBV12-3 or TRBV12-4 to TRBJ2-1; 9 nucleotides agree with TRBD1. The length of the CDR3 is 17 residues. V lost 5 bases to trimming and J lost 7 bases; unmatched junction nucleotides: 15. The CDR3 is CASSIRSTGGLWNEQFF. CDR3 nucleotide sequence: TGTGCCAGCAGTATCCGCTCGACAGGGGGTTTGTGGAATGAGCAGTTCTTC.

This clonotype was observed at least ten times. The junction shows a germline mismatch at one end, possibly a read error. The chain uses TRBV4-1 and TRBJ1-5; 9 positions agree with TRBD1. The germline gives CDR1 MGHRA, CDR2 YSYEKL. CDR3 size: 17 residues. The CDR3 protein is CASSQTGQGRTYQPQNF. For the CDR3, the DNA is TGCGCCAGCAGCCAGACGGGACAGGGACGAACGTATCAGCCCCAGAATTTT.

About this clonotype: A much bigger clone sits one base away, suggesting this may be a read error. The gene calls are TRBV5-5 and TRBJ1-5, with D hard to call. The CDR3 has 12 amino acids. Germline CDR1 is SGHKS and CDR2 is YYEKEE (reference sequence). The CDR3 nucleotides read TGTGCCAGCAGCTCCGGCAATCAGCCCAAGCATTTT. Encoded protein: CASSSGNQPKHF.

In this sample, this clonotype turned up a few times. The V call is TRBV20-1, the J call TRBJ2-3; 9 bases fit TRBD2. Per the germline V gene, CDR1 is DFQATT and CDR2 is SNEGSKA (reference sequence). The length of the CDR3 is 16 residues. J lost 3 bases, V lost 0 bases, and 7 bases had no gene match. In nucleotides, the CDR3 is TGCAGTGCTAGAGATCAACTAGCGGGCGATACAGATACGCAGTATTTT. Amino acids: CSARDQLAGDTDTQYF.

This clonotype was seen ten or more times. CDR3 in amino acids: CASSQPLAGAESDIQYF. The CDR3 DNA sequence: TGTGCCAGCAGCCAGCCCCTAGCGGGGGCCGAGTCAGACATTCAGTACTTC. The chain carries TRBV11-3 and TRBJ2-4; 10 bases are shared with TRBD2. Germline-derived CDR1 and CDR2 are SGHNT and YENEEA. Trimming cost V 5 bases and J 8 bases; bases outside gene matches: 15. The CDR3 length is 17 residues. The variable domain in full, completed from reference TRBV11-3 and TRBJ2-4, reads EAGVVQSPRYKIIEKKQPVAFWCNPISGHNTLYWYLQNLGQGPELLIRYENEEAVDDSQLPKDRFSAERLKGVDSTLKIQPAELGDSAVYLCASSQPLAGAESDIQYFGAGTRLSVL.

This clonotype was recorded a few times. The V call is TRBV21-1, the J call TRBJ1-5. TRBV21-1 is classified as a pseudogene. The CDR3 is made up of 15 amino acids. The CDR3 DNA reads TGTGCCAGCAGCAAAAAGGGTGGAGGCAATCAGCCCCAGCATTTT. It translates to CASSKKGGGNQPQHF.

About this clonotype itself: A read error is possible here, since a much larger clone lies one base away. The chain is built from TRBV14 and TRBJ1-5; no clear D. Looked up from germline, CDR1 is SGHDN and CDR2 is FVKESK. This CDR3 has 13 residues. Here the CDR3 reads CTSSQGFNQPQHF. The CDR3 coding sequence is TGTACCAGCAGCCAAGGTTTTAATCAGCCCCAGCATTTT.